These 7 T cell receptor beta chains share one sample of origin, sequenced in a study of graft-versus-host responses after intestinal transplantation. These receptors' antigens are unknown. Clones were sequenced by immunoSEQ multiplex PCR, and TCRdb holds only the in-frame ones, with some missing. The table lists 45,000 to 50,000 clones, approximately 91% of them singletons. Sequenced material: unstimulated CD4+ T cells sorted from spleen or lymph node cells, taken before transplant. These receptors all stem from a human donor who was the organ donor for an intestinal transplant.

The chain uses TRBV15 and TRBJ2-7; D is possibly TRBD1 or TRBD2 (5 bases each). V lost 3 bases to trimming and J lost 2 bases, with 17 bases between them. Germline V CDR1 and CDR2: LNHNV, YYDKDF (reference sequence). The CDR3 contains 16 residues. CDR3 sequence reads: CATSSGHRRGTYEQYF. In nucleotides, the CDR3 is TGTGCCACCAGCAGCGGGCACAGGAGAGGGACCTACGAGCAGTACTTC.

This clone was seen only once. Written as DNA, the CDR3 is TGTGCCAGCAGCAAAGCAGAACAGGATCTCTACGAGCAGTACTTC. This sequence encodes CASSKAEQDLYEQYF. The chain joins TRBV21-1 to TRBJ2-7; the tabulated D call, TRBD1, remains unverified against the DNA. TRBV21-1 is a listed pseudogene. This CDR3 comprises 15 residues.

This chain connects TRBV6-5 to TRBJ2-1; 13 nucleotides match TRBD2. Germline loops: CDR1 MNHEY, CDR2 SVGAGI. This CDR3 region has 14 residues. Germline trimming cut 0 bases from V and 10 bases from J; bases unmatched to any gene: 0. The DNA of the CDR3 is TGTGCCAGCAGTTACTCGACTAGCGGGAGGGAGCAGTTCTTC. Protein: CASSYSTSGREQFF.

The rearrangement uses TRBV30 and TRBJ2-3; 9 bases fit TRBD1. The germline V gene has CDR1 GTSNPN and CDR2 SVGIG (reference sequence). The CDR3 sequence is 13 residues long. Unmatched junction bases numbered 1, after V lost 2 bases and J lost 4 bases. The CDR3 sequence is CAWSRTGADTQYF. The CDR3 region has the DNA TGTGCCTGGAGTCGGACAGGGGCAGATACGCAGTATTTT. Based on the CDR3 plus reference TRBV30 and TRBJ2-3, the full variable domain is SQTIHQWPATLVQPVGSPLSLECTVEGTSNPNLYWYRQAAGRGLQLLFYSVGIGQISSEVPQNLSASRPQDRQFILSSKKLLLSDSGFYLCAWSRTGADTQYFGPGTRLTVL.

The chain joins TRBV28 to TRBJ1-2; 9 bases agree with TRBD1. J was trimmed by 7 bases and V by 3 bases; bases with no gene match: 6. The CDR3 runs to 14 residues. CDR1 and CDR2 (germline): MDHEN, SYDVKM. The CDR3 DNA follows: TGTGCCAGCAGTTTCCTAACAGGGGGCAGTGGCTACACCTTC. Amino acid sequence: CASSFLTGGSGYTF.

The V gene is TRBV27, the J gene TRBJ2-3; D ambiguous. This CDR3 region has 15 residues. The germline V gene encodes CDR1 MNHEY and CDR2 SMNVEV (reference sequence). The V end lost 2 bases, the J end lost 1 base, and 10 bases lay between the germline ends. The CDR3 here is CASSLKVWGTDTQYF. The CDR3 nucleotides are TGTGCCAGCAGTTTAAAAGTGTGGGGCACAGATACGCAGTATTTT.

The V and J genes are TRBV28 and TRBJ2-7, with a possible D match to TRBD1 (6 bases). The CDR3 consists of 14 residues. The germline CDR1 and CDR2 sequences are MDHEN and SYDVKM. V was pared by 7 bases and J by 3 bases, with 16 bases between. The DNA of the CDR3 is TGTGCCAGCACCTCCCGACAGGCTATCTACGAGCAGTACTTC. Protein sequence: CASTSRQAIYEQYF.